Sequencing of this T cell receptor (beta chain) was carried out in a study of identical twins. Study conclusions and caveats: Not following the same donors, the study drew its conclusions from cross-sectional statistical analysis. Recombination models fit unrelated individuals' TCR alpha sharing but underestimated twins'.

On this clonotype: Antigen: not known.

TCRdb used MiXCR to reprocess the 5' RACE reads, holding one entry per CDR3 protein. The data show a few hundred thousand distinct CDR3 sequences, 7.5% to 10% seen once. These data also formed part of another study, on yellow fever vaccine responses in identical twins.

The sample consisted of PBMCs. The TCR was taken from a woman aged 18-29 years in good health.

CDR3 region: CATSDGNYNEQFF. The CDR3 bases are TGTGCCACCAGTGATGGAAATTACAATGAGCAGTTCTTC. The rearrangement joins TRBV24-1 to TRBJ2-1; D unclear. CDR1 is KGHDR, CDR2 SFDVKD, per germline. Trimming shortened V by 3 bases and J by 4 bases, and 6 bases separated the two germline ends. The CDR3 totals 13 residues.